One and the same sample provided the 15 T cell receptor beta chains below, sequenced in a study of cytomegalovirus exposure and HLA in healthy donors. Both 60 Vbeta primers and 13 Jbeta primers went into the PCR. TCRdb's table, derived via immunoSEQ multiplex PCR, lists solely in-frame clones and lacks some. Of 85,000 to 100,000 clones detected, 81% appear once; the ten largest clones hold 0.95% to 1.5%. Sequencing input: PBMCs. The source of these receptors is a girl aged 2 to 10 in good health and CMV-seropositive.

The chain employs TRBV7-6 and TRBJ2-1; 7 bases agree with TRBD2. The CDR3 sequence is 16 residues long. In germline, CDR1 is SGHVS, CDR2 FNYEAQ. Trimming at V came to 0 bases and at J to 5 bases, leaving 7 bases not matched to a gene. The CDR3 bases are TGTGCCAGCAGCTTAGCGGCTGCGGGGGTTAACAATGAGCAGTTCTTC. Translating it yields CASSLAAAGVNNEQFF.

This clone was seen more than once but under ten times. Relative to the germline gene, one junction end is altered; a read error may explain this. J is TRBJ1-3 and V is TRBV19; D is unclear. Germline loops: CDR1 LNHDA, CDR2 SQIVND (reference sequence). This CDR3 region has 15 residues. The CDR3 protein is CASSSTGPFGDTIYF. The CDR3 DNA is TGTGCCAGTAGTTCTACCGGTCCTTTTGGAGACACCATATATTTT.

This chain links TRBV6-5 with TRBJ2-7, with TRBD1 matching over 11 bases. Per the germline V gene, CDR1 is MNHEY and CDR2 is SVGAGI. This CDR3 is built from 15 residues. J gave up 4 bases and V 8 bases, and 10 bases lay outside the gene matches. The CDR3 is CASASSGTGGYEQYF. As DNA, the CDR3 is TGTGCCAGCGCGTCCTCCGGGACAGGGGGGTACGAGCAGTACTTC.

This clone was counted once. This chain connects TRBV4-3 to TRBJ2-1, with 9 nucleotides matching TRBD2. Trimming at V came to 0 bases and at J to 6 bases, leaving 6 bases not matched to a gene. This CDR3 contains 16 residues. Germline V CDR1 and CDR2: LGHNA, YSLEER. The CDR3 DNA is TGCGCCAGCAGCCAAGACTTAGCGGGAGATTCCAATGAGCAGTTCTTC. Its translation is CASSQDLAGDSNEQFF.

The CDR3 DNA reads TGTGCCAGCAGCCAAGGGGGTCTCCGGGGAGGAAACACTGAAGCTTTCTTT. Translation: CASSQGGLRGGNTEAFF. J is TRBJ1-1 and V is TRBV4-2, with unresolved D. Germline V gives CDR1 LGHNA, CDR2 YNFKEQ. The CDR3 consists of 17 residues. With 1 base removed from V and 2 bases from J, the gap between germline ends came to 17 bases.

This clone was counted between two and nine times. CDR3: CASRPGTGGPNEKLFF. CDR3 in DNA: TGTGCCAGTCGTCCCGGGACAGGAGGACCGAATGAAAAACTGTTTTTT. The chain couples TRBV19 to TRBJ1-4, with 8 bases fitting TRBD1. V was clipped by 8 bases and J by 5 bases; unmatched bases: 13. The CDR3 sequence is 16 residues long. Per the germline V gene, CDR1 is LNHDA and CDR2 is SQIVND (reference sequence). Using reference TRBV19 and TRBJ1-4 for the parts outside the CDR3, the full variable domain is DGGITQSPKYLFRKEGQNVTLSCEQNLNHDAMYWYRQDPGQGLRLIYYSQIVNDFQKGDIAEGYSVSREKKESFPLTVTSAQKNPTAFYLCASRPGTGGPNEKLFFGSGTQLSVL.

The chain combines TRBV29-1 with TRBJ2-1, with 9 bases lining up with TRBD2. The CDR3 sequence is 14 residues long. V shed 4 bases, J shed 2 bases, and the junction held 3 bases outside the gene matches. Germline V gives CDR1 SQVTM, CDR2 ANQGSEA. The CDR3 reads CSVVAGVPYNEQFF. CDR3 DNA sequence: TGCAGCGTTGTAGCGGGAGTCCCCTACAATGAGCAGTTCTTC.

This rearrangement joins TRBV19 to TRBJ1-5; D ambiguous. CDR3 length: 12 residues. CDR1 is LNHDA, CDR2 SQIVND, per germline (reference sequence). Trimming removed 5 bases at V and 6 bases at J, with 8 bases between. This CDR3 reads CASSPPLQPQHF. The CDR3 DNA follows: TGTGCCAGTAGTCCCCCCCTTCAGCCCCAGCATTTT.

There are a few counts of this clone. The CDR3 DNA reads TGTGCCAGCAGCCGTGAGACAGGGGGCGAGCAGTACTTC. Encoded protein: CASSRETGGEQYF. This rearrangement joins TRBV7-9 to TRBJ2-7; 9 nucleotides agree with TRBD1. Trimming removed 5 bases from V and 6 bases from J; junction bases left unmatched: 5. Germline CDR1 and CDR2: SEHNR and FQNEAQ (reference sequence). The CDR3 length is 13 residues.

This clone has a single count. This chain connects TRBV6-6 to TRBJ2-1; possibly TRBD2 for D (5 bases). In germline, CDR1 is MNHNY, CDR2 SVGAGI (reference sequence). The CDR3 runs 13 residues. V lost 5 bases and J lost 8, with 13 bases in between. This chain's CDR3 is CASSRTRSDEQFF. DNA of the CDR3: TGTGCCAGCAGTCGAACTAGGTCGGATGAGCAGTTCTTC.

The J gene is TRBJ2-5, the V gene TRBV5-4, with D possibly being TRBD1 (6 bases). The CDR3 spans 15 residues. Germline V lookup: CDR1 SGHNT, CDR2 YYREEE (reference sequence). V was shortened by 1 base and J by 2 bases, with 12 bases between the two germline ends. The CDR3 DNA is TGTGCCAGCAGCTTGACAGGGAGAGGGCAAGAGACCCAGTACTTC. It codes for CASSLTGRGQETQYF.

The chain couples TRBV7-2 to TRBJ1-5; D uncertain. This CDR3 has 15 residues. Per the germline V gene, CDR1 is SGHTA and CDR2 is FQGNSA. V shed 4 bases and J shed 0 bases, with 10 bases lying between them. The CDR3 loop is CASSSQPGSNQPQHF. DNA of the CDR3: TGTGCCAGCAGCTCCCAGCCAGGTAGCAATCAGCCCCAGCATTTT.

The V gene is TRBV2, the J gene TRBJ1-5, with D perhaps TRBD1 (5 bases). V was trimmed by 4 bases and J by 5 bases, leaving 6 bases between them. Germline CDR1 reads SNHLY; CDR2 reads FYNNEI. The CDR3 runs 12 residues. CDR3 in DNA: TGTGCCAGCAGTGTAGGGGATCAGCCCCAGCATTTT. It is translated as CASSVGDQPQHF.

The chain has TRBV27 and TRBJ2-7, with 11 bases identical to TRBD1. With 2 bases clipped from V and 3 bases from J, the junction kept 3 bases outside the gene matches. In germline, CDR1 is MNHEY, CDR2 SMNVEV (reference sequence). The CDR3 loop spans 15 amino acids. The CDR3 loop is CASSLGQGAVYEQYF. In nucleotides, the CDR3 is TGTGCCAGCAGTTTAGGACAGGGGGCCGTCTACGAGCAGTACTTC.

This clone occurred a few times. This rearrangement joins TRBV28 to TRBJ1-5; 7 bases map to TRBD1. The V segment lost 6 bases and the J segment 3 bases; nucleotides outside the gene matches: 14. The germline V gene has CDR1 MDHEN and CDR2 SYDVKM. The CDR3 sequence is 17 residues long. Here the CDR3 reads CASSIARDSLYNQPQHF. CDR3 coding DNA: TGTGCCAGCAGCATCGCGAGGGACAGTCTTTACAATCAGCCCCAGCATTTT.